The rows below give T cell receptor beta chains drawn from one sample of a study of blood T cell repertoires in COVID-19. Method: immunoSEQ multiplex PCR; TCRdb's copy keeps in-frame clones and lacks some. The data show a few hundred thousand clones, roughly nine tenths seen once. The specimen sequenced was PBMCs or T cells enriched from blood (not recorded which). Receptor source: a woman aged 25 to 39 who had recovered from COVID-19. Both conserved end residues are part of each CDR3. A D gene is named only where the DNA matches it firmly. Part of the rows lack a size; the others show once, few, many or a class for expanded clones.

>TRBJ1-2|-|-|TRBV6-5
CASSYSRGYGYTF
TGTGCCAGCAGTTACTCGAGAGGGTATGGCTACACCTTC
>TRBJ2-5|-|-|TRBV7-9
CASSLMDSYETQYF
TGTGCCAGCAGCTTAATGGACTCCTATGAGACCCAGTACTTC
>TRBJ1-6|-|-|TRBV9
CASSVGPSSYNSPLHF
TGTGCCAGCAGCGTAGGTCCGAGCTCCTATAATTCACCCCTCCACTTT
>TRBJ1-6|-|-|TRBV19
CASNTGLSSYNSPLHF
TGTGCCAGTAACACAGGGCTGAGCTCCTATAATTCACCCCTCCACTTT
>TRBJ2-7|-|-|TRBV18
CASSPLGADHWGEQYF
TGTGCCAGCTCACCACTTGGGGCGGATCACTGGGGCGAGCAGTACTTC
>TRBJ2-7|-|TRBD1|TRBV7-2
CASSLGGTGLYEQYF
TGTGCCAGCAGCTTAGGGGGGACAGGGCTATACGAGCAGTACTTC
>TRBJ1-6|-|-|TRBV19
CASSQGTRGYNSPLHF
TGTGCCAGTAGCCAGGGCACCCGGGGGTATAATTCACCCCTCCACTTT
>TRBJ2-5|-|-|TRBV5-1
CASSSRSQETQYF
TGCGCCAGCAGCTCGAGGAGCCAAGAGACCCAGTACTTC
>TRBJ1-2|-|-|TRBV2
CASSDRGAGYTF
TGTGCCAGCAGTGACCGCGGAGCAGGCTACACCTTC
>TRBJ2-7|-|-|TRBV2
CASSEGGHVEQYF
TGTGCCAGCAGTGAAGGGGGCCACGTCGAGCAGTACTTC
>TRBJ2-3|-|-|TRBV7-9
CASSSNTDTQYF
TGTGCCAGCAGCTCAAATACAGATACGCAGTATTTT
>TRBJ1-5|-|-|TRBV11-2
CASSLEQGRQPQHF
TGTGCCAGCAGCTTAGAACAGGGAAGGCAGCCCCAGCATTTT
>TRBJ2-4|-|-|TRBV5-1
CASSLEQSTSKNIQYF
TGCGCCAGCAGCTTGGAACAGTCAACTTCCAAAAACATTCAGTACTTC
>TRBJ1-1|-|-|TRBV29-1
CSGHRVEGTEAFF
TGCAGCGGCCACAGGGTAGAGGGCACTGAAGCTTTCTTT
>TRBJ1-1|-|TRBD1|TRBV29-1
CSVGDSLNTEAFF
TGCAGCGTTGGGGACAGTCTGAACACTGAAGCTTTCTTT
>TRBJ1-2|-|TRBD1|TRBV30
CAWSVFGTGGGYGYTF
TGTGCCTGGAGTGTATTCGGGACAGGGGGCGGCTATGGCTACACCTTC
>TRBJ1-2|-|-|TRBV27
CASSRDRIYGYTF
TGTGCCAGCAGTCGAGACAGGATATATGGCTACACCTTC
>TRBJ1-2|-|-|TRBV30
CAWSFRARAIQHYGYTF
TGTGCCTGGAGTTTCAGGGCCAGGGCAATTCAGCACTATGGCTACACCTTC
>TRBJ2-5|-|TRBD2|TRBV19
CASSIGRGGQQTQYF
TGTGCCAGTAGTATCGGGCGGGGGGGCCAACAGACCCAGTACTTC
>TRBJ2-7|once|TRBD1|TRBV23-1
CAHTSRDRDYYEQYF
TGCGCCCATACCTCCCGGGACAGGGACTACTACGAGCAGTACTTC
>TRBJ1-4|-|-|TRBV30
CAWRTFGDSREKLFF
TGTGCCTGGAGGACCTTTGGAGACAGTCGGGAAAAACTGTTTTTT
>TRBJ1-1|-|-|TRBV27
CASSLTWETTEAFF
TGTGCCAGCAGTTTAACTTGGGAGACCACTGAAGCTTTCTTT
>TRBJ1-5|-|-|TRBV4-1
CARSPRGSNQPQHF
TGCGCCCGCAGCCCCCGGGGGAGCAATCAGCCCCAGCATTTT
>TRBJ1-1|-|-|TRBV7-8
CASFLAGALTEAFF
TGTGCCAGCTTCCTAGCGGGTGCCCTCACTGAAGCTTTCTTT
>TRBJ1-1|-|-|TRBV6-5
CASSYSRGEAFF
TGTGCCAGCAGTTACTCTCGAGGTGAAGCTTTCTTT
>TRBJ1-6|once|-|TRBV30
CAWRGRDNSPLHF
TGTGCCTGGAGGGGCAGGGATAATTCACCCCTCCACTTT
>TRBJ1-6|-|TRBD1|TRBV3-1/TRBV3-2
CASSPGTGMSSPLHF
TGTGCCAGCAGCCCAGGGACAGGGATGAGTTCACCCCTCCACTTT
>TRBJ2-6|-|-|TRBV7-9
CASSSTGSGANVLTF
TGTGCCAGCAGCTCTACAGGCTCTGGGGCCAACGTCCTGACTTTC
>TRBJ2-5|-|-|TRBV6-5
CATGFFQETQYF
TGTGCGACTGGGTTTTTCCAAGAGACCCAGTACTTC
>TRBJ2-1|-|TRBD2|TRBV19
CASSIVGGGRNNEQFF
TGTGCCAGTAGTATTGTGGGCGGGGGGCGTAACAATGAGCAGTTCTTC
>TRBJ1-2|-|TRBD1|TRBV19
CASSIRTGEGYTF
TGTGCCAGTAGTATCAGGACAGGGGAAGGCTACACCTTC
>TRBJ2-1|-|-|TRBV3-1/TRBV3-2
CASTPGGQGLLDEQFF
TGTGCCAGCACCCCCGGGGGTCAGGGCCTTTTGGATGAGCAGTTCTTC
>TRBJ1-5|once|-|TRBV2
CASRQGGSNQPQHF
TGTGCCAGCAGGCAAGGGGGATCCAATCAGCCCCAGCATTTT
>TRBJ2-3|-|-|TRBV27
CASSATVFSDTQYF
TGTGCCAGCAGTGCCACAGTGTTCTCAGATACGCAGTATTTT
>TRBJ2-1|-|TRBD1|TRBV19
CASSILNTGAEQFF
TGTGCCAGTAGTATCCTGAATACAGGGGCCGAGCAGTTCTTC
>TRBJ1-6|-|TRBD1|TRBV30
CAWTGDRVNSPLHF
TGTGCCTGGACCGGAGACAGGGTAAATTCACCCCTCCACTTT
>TRBJ2-1|-|-|TRBV19
CASSPLSGRSSDEQFF
TGTGCCAGTAGCCCTTTGAGCGGGCGTTCCTCGGATGAGCAGTTCTTC
>TRBJ2-5|-|-|TRBV12-3/TRBV12-4
CASSIDRKETQYF
TGTGCCAGCAGTATAGACAGAAAAGAGACCCAGTACTTC
>TRBJ2-7|-|TRBD1|TRBV12-3/TRBV12-4
CASTPGQSYEQYF
TGTGCCAGCACCCCGGGACAGAGCTACGAGCAGTACTTC
>TRBJ1-1|-|-|TRBV5-6
CASSLAGRVNTEAFF
TGTGCCAGCAGCTTGGCCGGCAGGGTAAACACTGAAGCTTTCTTT
>TRBJ1-1|-|-|TRBV30
CAWKEQGPNTEAFF
TGTGCCTGGAAGGAACAGGGCCCCAACACTGAAGCTTTCTTT
>TRBJ1-1|-|-|TRBV30
CAWSQGMGTEAFF
TGTGCCTGGAGTCAGGGCATGGGGACTGAAGCTTTCTTT
>TRBJ1-3|-|-|TRBV9
CASSAGNAGNTIYF
TGTGCCAGCAGCGCAGGTAACGCTGGAAACACCATATATTTT
>TRBJ1-4|-|TRBD1|TRBV29-1
CSVEIGGTGFRKLFF
TGCAGCGTTGAAATCGGGGGGACAGGGTTTCGGAAACTGTTTTTT
>TRBJ1-1|-|-|TRBV7-9
CASSEIQGVPAFF
TGTGCCAGCAGCGAGATTCAGGGTGTGCCAGCTTTCTTT
>TRBJ1-1|-|-|TRBV10-3
CAIRDAGTEAFF
TGTGCCATCAGGGATGCAGGCACTGAAGCTTTCTTT
>TRBJ2-4|once|-|TRBV9
CASSVGGQESKNIQYF
TGTGCCAGCAGCGTAGGGGGCCAGGAATCCAAAAACATTCAGTACTTC
>TRBJ2-3|-|-|TRBV2
CASSEAGRTDTQYF
TGTGCCAGCAGTGAGGCGGGGCGCACAGATACGCAGTATTTT
>TRBJ1-2|-|-|TRBV30
CAWSVLGVGGYTF
TGTGCCTGGAGTGTACTGGGCGTTGGTGGCTACACCTTC
>TRBJ1-1|-|-|TRBV5-1
CASSDRPGGDTEAFF
TGCGCCAGCAGTGACCGACCGGGAGGGGACACTGAAGCTTTCTTT